Below are 3 T cell receptor beta chains sequenced from a single sample in a study of blood T cell repertoires in COVID-19. Measured with immunoSEQ multiplex PCR; TCRdb has only the in-frame clones, and not every one. The sample includes about 430,000 clones, around nine tenths of them seen just once. The material sequenced was PBMCs or T cells enriched from blood (not recorded which). The receptors come from a woman under 30 who had been exposed to COVID-19.

The genes are TRBV12-3 or TRBV12-4 and TRBJ1-1; the D gene is possibly TRBD1 (5 bases). This CDR3 has 13 amino acids. Deletions cut 5 bases from V and 1 base from J, with 8 bases between. The CDR3 coding sequence is TGTGCCAGCAGTGATCAGGGGAACACTGAAGCTTTCTTT. Amino acid sequence: CASSDQGNTEAFF.

The gene calls are TRBV7-2 and TRBJ1-3; TRBD1 might be the D (6 bases). Germline-derived CDR1 and CDR2 are SGHTA and FQGNSA. The CDR3 runs 16 residues. The V gene lost 5 bases and the J gene lost 4 bases, with 18 bases spanning the gap. The CDR3 DNA reads TGTGCCAGCAGCAGAACGACAGGAGCGTCAGGAAACACCATATATTTT. It encodes CASSRTTGASGNTIYF.

The V and J genes are TRBV2 and TRBJ1-2, with 7 bases identical to TRBD1. The germline V gene encodes CDR1 SNHLY and CDR2 FYNNEI. The CDR3 totals 13 residues. V lost 10 bases to trimming and J lost 0 bases; unmatched junction nucleotides: 5. DNA for the CDR3: TGTGCCACCAGACAGGGTTCTAACTATGGCTACACCTTC. It codes for CATRQGSNYGYTF.